This T cell receptor (beta chain) appears in the sequencing data of a study of cytomegalovirus exposure and HLA in healthy donors. The CDR3 runs to 14 residues. Trimming removed 4 bases from V and 2 bases from J; junction bases left unmatched: 4. Germline loops: CDR1 SEHNR, CDR2 FQNEAQ (reference sequence). The PCR had 60 Vbeta and 13 Jbeta primers. Using immunoSEQ multiplex PCR, the repertoire was profiled, and TCRdb retains in-frame clones only, with some absent. This listing includes around 48,000 clones. General study results and limits: In vitro confirmation showed three CMV-associated chains to be CMV antigen specific. Per a later analysis, HLA-associated TCR beta chains showed more clonal expansion than other, equally common TCR beta chains.

Remarks on this clone: Its antigen remains unknown.

V gene TRBV7-9 combines with J gene TRBJ2-7; TRBD1 matches at 8 bases. The source is a female donor in good health and CMV-seronegative. The sample comprised PBMCs. The DNA for the CDR3 is TGTGCCAGCAGCTCCGGGACAGGAACCTACGAGCAGTACTTC. Translating gives CASSSGTGTYEQYF.